The rows below give T cell receptor beta chains drawn from one sample of a study of T-cell memory formation after mild COVID-19. TCRdb reprocessed the 5' RACE reads with MiXCR, giving one entry per CDR3 protein. The sample includes 200,000 to 300,000 distinct CDR3 sequences, approximately 15% seen only once; the top ten take roughly a fifth. Input material: PBMCs or a T cell subset sorted from them (not recorded which). These receptors originate from a man aged 18 to 30 who had mild COVID-19 (a few samples of this study predate the infection). Cell type and time point are not known. Each CDR3 is given with its conserved first and last residue. D genes are given only for firm matches. Only part of the rows carry a size: once, few, many, or a class if the clone is expanded.

d_gene	v_gene	abundance	j_gene	CDR3aa	CDR3nt
NA	TRBV7-9	few	TRBJ2-3	CASSLAAGMADTQYF	TGTGCCAGCAGCTTAGCGGCGGGGATGGCAGATACGCAGTATTTT
NA	TRBV6-5	few	TRBJ1-4	CASSYSNGPNEKLFF	TGTGCCAGCAGTTACTCGAACGGCCCTAATGAAAAACTGTTTTTT
TRBD1	TRBV29-1	NA	TRBJ1-1	CSVYRGNTEAFF	TGCAGCGTTTACAGGGGGAACACTGAAGCTTTCTTT
NA	TRBV5-6	NA	TRBJ2-6	CASSLPGREKSSGANVLTF	TGTGCCAGCAGCTTGCCCGGGCGAGAGAAATCATCTGGGGCCAACGTCCTGACTTTC
TRBD1	TRBV29-1	NA	TRBJ2-2	CSVRTGYAGELFF	TGCAGCGTTCGGACAGGTTACGCCGGGGAGCTGTTTTTT
NA	TRBV14	few	TRBJ1-2	CASSPVRGFGYTF	TGTGCCAGCAGCCCGGTCCGGGGATTTGGCTACACCTTC
NA	TRBV7-9	NA	TRBJ2-3	CASSLEEDTQYF	TGTGCCAGCAGCTTAGAAGAAGATACGCAGTATTTT
NA	TRBV7-9	NA	TRBJ1-6	CASSLGTDNSPLHF	TGTGCCAGCAGCTTAGGGACGGATAATTCACCCCTCCACTTT
NA	TRBV12-3/TRBV12-4	NA	TRBJ1-2	CASSPDGFVGGYTF	TGTGCCAGCAGTCCCGACGGTTTCGTGGGGGGCTACACCTTC
NA	TRBV4-2	many	TRBJ1-5	CASSQEWGGQPQHF	TGTGCCAGCAGCCAAGAGTGGGGCGGCCAGCCCCAGCATTTT
NA	TRBV4-3	NA	TRBJ1-1	CASSQEGFDRSAEAFF	TGCGCCAGCAGCCAAGAGGGGTTCGACAGGTCGGCTGAAGCTTTCTTT
TRBD1	TRBV18	NA	TRBJ1-1	CASSPRTGGENTEAFF	TGTGCCAGCTCACCTCGGACAGGGGGGGAGAACACTGAAGCTTTCTTT
TRBD2	TRBV20-1	NA	TRBJ2-1	CSAGPASGGAHEQFF	TGCAGTGCTGGGCCCGCGAGCGGGGGGGCCCATGAGCAGTTCTTC
NA	TRBV4-2	NA	TRBJ1-2	CASSQDKGAGRGYTF	TGTGCCAGCAGCCAAGATAAAGGTGCGGGAAGGGGCTACACCTTC
TRBD1	TRBV2	NA	TRBJ2-5	CASSSPRDREGETQYF	TGTGCCAGCAGTTCCCCCCGGGACAGGGAGGGAGAGACCCAGTACTTC
NA	TRBV20-1	few	TRBJ2-7	CSARPRQGYSYEQYF	TGCAGTGCTAGACCCCGGCAGGGGTACTCCTACGAGCAGTACTTC
TRBD1	TRBV5-1	few	TRBJ2-5	CASSLGDRGAETQYF	TGCGCCAGCAGCTTGGGGGACAGGGGAGCAGAGACCCAGTACTTC
NA	TRBV7-2	few	TRBJ2-7	CASSPSGGKYEQYF	TGTGCCAGCAGCCCCTCTGGGGGGAAGTACGAGCAGTACTTC
TRBD1	TRBV5-1	few	TRBJ2-7	CASRGTATYEQYF	TGCGCCAGCAGAGGGACAGCAACCTACGAGCAGTACTTC
NA	TRBV5-6	few	TRBJ2-2	CASSLGQLWTGELFF	TGTGCCAGCAGCTTAGGACAGCTCTGGACCGGGGAGCTGTTTTTT
NA	TRBV18	few	TRBJ1-2	CASSPRPAVNYGYTF	TGTGCCAGCTCACCTCGGCCGGCAGTTAACTATGGCTACACCTTC
NA	TRBV7-3	few	TRBJ2-3	CASSPERRTDTQYF	TGTGCCAGCAGCCCGGAGAGGCGGACAGATACGCAGTATTTT
NA	TRBV7-2	once	TRBJ2-1	CASRQQGYHEQFF	TGTGCCAGCAGGCAACAGGGTTATCATGAGCAGTTCTTC